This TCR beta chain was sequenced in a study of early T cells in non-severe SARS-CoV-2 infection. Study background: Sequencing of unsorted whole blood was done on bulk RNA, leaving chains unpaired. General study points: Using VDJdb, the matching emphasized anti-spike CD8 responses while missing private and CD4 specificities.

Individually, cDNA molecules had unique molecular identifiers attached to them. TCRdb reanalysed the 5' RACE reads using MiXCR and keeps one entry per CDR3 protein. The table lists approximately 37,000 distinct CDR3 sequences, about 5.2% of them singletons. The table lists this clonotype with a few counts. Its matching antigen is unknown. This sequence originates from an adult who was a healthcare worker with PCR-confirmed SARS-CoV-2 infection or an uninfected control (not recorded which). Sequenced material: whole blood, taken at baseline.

The CDR3 loop is CASSQGRNYGYTF. The CDR3, as DNA: TGTGCCAGCAGCCAGGGCAGGAACTATGGCTACACCTTC. V is TRBV3-1 and J is TRBJ1-2; D call uncertain. Between the trimmed V and J ends, which lost 3 bases and 2 bases, there was a span of 7 bases. This CDR3 is 13 amino acids long. Germline V gene lookup returns CDR1 LGHDT and CDR2 YNNKEL (reference sequence).